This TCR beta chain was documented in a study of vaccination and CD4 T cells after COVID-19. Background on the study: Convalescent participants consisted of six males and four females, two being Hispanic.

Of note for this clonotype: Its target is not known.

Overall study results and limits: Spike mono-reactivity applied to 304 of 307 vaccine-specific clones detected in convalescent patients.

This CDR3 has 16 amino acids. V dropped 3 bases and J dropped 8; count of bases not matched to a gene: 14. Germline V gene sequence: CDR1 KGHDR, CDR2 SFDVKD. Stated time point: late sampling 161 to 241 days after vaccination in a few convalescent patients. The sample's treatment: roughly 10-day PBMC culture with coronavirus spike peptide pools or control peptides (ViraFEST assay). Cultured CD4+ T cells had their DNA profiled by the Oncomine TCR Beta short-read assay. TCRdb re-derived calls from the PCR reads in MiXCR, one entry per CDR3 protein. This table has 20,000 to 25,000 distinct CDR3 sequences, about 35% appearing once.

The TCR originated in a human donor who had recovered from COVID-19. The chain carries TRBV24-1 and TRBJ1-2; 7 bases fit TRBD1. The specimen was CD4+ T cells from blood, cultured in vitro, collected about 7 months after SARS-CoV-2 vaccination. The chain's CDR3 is CATSDREIKSDRGYTF. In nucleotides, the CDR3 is TGTGCCACCAGTGATCGCGAGATAAAGTCGGACAGGGGCTACACCTTC.